This note documents a single TCR beta chain sequence. These data belong to a study of T cell changes during pregnancy in multiple sclerosis. Assay: immunoSEQ multiplex PCR; the TCRdb copy retains only in-frame clones and omits some. The sample yields fewer than 30,000 clones, over 85% seen once. This CDR3 has 21 amino acids. V shed 2 bases, J shed 3 bases, and the junction held 14 bases outside the gene matches. The gene calls are TRBV5-3 and TRBJ2-1; TRBD2 agrees at 16 bases. TRBV5-3 is an ORF; its function is uncertain. The origin of this receptor is a female donor with multiple sclerosis, enrolled in a pregnancy study. The source material was CD8+ T cells from peripheral blood mononuclear cells, sampled before pregnancy. The chain's CDR3 is CARSLPPGLAGGRPGYNEQFF. The CDR3 DNA is TGTGCCAGAAGCTTACCACCGGGACTAGCGGGGGGGCGTCCAGGCTACAATGAGCAGTTCTTC.